This record looks at one T cell receptor beta chain sequence and its context. Its antigen is unidentified. Germline is not matched at one junction end, which may reflect a read error. Other DNA sequences in the same sample also yield this CDR3. Germline CDR1 MNHEY, CDR2 SMNVEV (reference sequence). This CDR3 comprises 14 residues. The data originate from a study of OX40 agonist ivuxolimab in advanced cancers. Whole-study context: Those enrolled were around 87% male, with a mean age of around 55 years and ages from roughly 23 to 79. Study results and limitations: CD4+ and CD8+ blood T cells expanded clonally by week 6 at 0.1 to 3.0 mg/kg.

Here immunoSEQ multiplex PCR was the method, and the copy in TCRdb shows in-frame clones only, minus some. The sample holds 30,000 to 40,000 clones, about 84% seen once. The sample consisted of CD4+ or CD8+ T cells sorted from blood, taken in a trial of the OX40 agonist ivuxolimab. This TCR came from an adult with an advanced solid tumor such as melanoma, head and neck, liver or kidney cancer. The chain recombines TRBV27 with TRBJ2-3; D uncertain. CDR3 sequence (DNA): TGCGCCACCGCTCCGCTATTAAACACAGATACGCAGTATTTT. This sequence encodes CATAPLLNTDTQYF.